The T cell receptor (beta chain) described here comes from a study of shared clonotypes between healthy human individuals. Study-level background: Three plates were used per donor for CD4 naive, three for CD4 memory, two for CD8 naive and one for CD8 memory.

The deep-level immunoSEQ assay was used. The authors loaded around 200 ng DNA, approximately 30,000 T cell genomes, into sorted-subset replicate PCRs. Only in-frame clones appear in the TCRdb table, and some are missing; sequencing was by immunoSEQ multiplex PCR. The sample has millions of clones, 95% seen once; the top ten hold 0.13%. Negatively enriched CD4+ T cells were divided by CD45RA into naive and memory. The CDR3 covers 15 residues. Germline-derived CDR1 and CDR2 are SGHRS and YFSETQ. V was shortened by 4 bases and J by 4 bases, with 15 bases between the two germline ends. The source material was naive CD4+ T cells sorted from blood. The sample's subset: CD45RA+ positively selected. The TCR was taken from a man between 18 and 35 years old in good health. This chain connects TRBV5-1 to TRBJ1-5; the D gene is possibly TRBD1 (6 bases). The CDR3 loop is CASSPETGQNQPQHF. The CDR3 nucleotides are TGCGCCAGCAGCCCGGAGACAGGTCAAAATCAGCCCCAGCATTTT. The entire variable domain, with the rest obtained from reference TRBV5-1 and TRBJ1-5, is as follows: KAGVTQTPRYLIKTRGQQVTLSCSPISGHRSVSWYQQTPGQGLQFLFEYFSETQRNKGNFPGRFSGRQFSNSRSEMNVSTLELGDSALYLCASSPETGQNQPQHFGDGTRLSIL.